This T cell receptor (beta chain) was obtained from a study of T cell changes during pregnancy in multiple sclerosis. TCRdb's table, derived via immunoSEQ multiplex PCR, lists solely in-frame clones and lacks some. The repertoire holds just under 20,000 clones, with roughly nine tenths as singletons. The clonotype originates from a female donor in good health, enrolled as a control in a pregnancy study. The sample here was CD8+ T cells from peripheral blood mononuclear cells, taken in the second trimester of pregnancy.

CDR3 region: CASSLGAGSTGELFF. The CDR3 nucleotides are TGTGCCAGCAGCTTGGGGGCCGGTAGCACCGGGGAGCTGTTTTTT. The rearrangement joins TRBV6-1 to TRBJ2-2; D might be TRBD1 (6 bases). The CDR3 extends over 15 amino acids. Germline CDR1 MNHNS, CDR2 SASEGT. V was clipped by 6 bases and J by 4 bases, with 15 bases between them.